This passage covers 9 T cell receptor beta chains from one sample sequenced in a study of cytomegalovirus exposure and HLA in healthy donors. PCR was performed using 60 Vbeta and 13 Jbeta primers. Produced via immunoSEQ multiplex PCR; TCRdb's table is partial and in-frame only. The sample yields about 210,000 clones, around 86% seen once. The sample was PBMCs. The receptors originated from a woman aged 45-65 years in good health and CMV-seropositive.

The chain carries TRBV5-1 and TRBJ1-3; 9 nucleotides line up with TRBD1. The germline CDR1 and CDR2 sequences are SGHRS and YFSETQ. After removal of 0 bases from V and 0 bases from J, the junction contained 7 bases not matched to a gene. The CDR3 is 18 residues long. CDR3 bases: TGCGCCAGCAGCTTGGGGAGGACAGGGGCAAGCTCTGGAAACACCATATATTTT. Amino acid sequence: CASSLGRTGASSGNTIYF.

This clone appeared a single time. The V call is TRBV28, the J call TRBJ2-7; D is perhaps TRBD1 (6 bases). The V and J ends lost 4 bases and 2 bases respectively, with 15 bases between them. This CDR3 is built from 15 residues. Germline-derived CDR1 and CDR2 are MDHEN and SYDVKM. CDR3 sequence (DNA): TGTGCCAGCAGTTCTCCCAGGGGCCTTCCCTACGAGCAGTACTTC. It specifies CASSSPRGLPYEQYF. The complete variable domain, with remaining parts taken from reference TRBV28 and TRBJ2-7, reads DVKVTQSSRYLVKRTGEKVFLECVQDMDHENMFWYRQDPGLGLRLIYFSYDVKMKEKGDIPEGYSVSREKKERFSLILESASTNQTSMYLCASSSPRGLPYEQYFGPGTRLTVT.

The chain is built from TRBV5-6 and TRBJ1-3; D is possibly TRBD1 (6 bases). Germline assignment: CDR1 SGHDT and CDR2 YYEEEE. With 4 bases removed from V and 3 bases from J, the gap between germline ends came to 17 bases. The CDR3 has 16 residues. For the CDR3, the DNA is TGTGCCAGCAGCAACTACCGGGGGGGCTATGGAAACACCATATATTTT. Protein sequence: CASSNYRGGYGNTIYF.

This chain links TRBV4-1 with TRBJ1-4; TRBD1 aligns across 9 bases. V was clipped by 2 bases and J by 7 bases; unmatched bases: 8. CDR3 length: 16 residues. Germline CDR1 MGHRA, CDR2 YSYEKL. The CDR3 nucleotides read TGCGCCAGCAGCCAATTACAGGGGGCGCGCGGTGAAAAACTGTTTTTT. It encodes CASSQLQGARGEKLFF.

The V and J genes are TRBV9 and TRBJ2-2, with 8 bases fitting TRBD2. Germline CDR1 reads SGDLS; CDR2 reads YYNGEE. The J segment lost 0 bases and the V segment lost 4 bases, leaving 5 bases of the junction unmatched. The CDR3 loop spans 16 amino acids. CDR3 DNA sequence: TGTGCCAGCAGCTGGACTAGCAGCACGAACACCGGGGAGCTGTTTTTT. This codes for CASSWTSSTNTGELFF.

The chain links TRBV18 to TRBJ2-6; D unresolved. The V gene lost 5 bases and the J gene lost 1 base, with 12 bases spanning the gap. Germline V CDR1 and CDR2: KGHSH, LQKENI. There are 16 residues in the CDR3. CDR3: CASSSYMRSGANVLTF. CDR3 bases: TGTGCCAGCTCATCATATATGCGGTCTGGGGCCAACGTCCTGACTTTC. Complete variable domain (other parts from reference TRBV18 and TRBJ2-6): NAGVMQNPRHLVRRRGQEARLRCSPMKGHSHVYWYRQLPEEGLKFMVYLQKENIIDESGMPKERFSAEFPKEGPSILRIQQVVRGDSAAYFCASSSYMRSGANVLTFGAGSRLTVL.

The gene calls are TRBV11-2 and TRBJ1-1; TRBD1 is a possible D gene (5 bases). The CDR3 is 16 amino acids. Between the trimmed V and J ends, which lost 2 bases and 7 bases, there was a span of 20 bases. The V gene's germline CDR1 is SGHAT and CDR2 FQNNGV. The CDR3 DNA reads TGTGCCAGCAGCTTACCTACTTTGGAGGGGAGTTTTGAAGCTTTCTTT. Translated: CASSLPTLEGSFEAFF.

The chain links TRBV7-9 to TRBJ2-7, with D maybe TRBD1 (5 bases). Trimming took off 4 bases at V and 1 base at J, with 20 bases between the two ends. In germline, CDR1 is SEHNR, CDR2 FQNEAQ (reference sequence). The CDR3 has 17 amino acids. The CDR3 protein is CASSSEYRQQVSYEQYF. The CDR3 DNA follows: TGTGCCAGCAGCTCTGAATATCGACAGCAGGTTTCCTACGAGCAGTACTTC.

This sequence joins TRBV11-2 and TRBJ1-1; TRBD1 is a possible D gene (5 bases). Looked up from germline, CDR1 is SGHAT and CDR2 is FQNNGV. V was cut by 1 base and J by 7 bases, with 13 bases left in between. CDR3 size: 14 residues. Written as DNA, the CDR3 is TGTGCCAGCAGCTTAGTATGGGGCAGTCGTGAAGCTTTCTTT. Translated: CASSLVWGSREAFF. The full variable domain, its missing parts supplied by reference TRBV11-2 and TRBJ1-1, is EAGVAQSPRYKIIEKRQSVAFWCNPISGHATLYWYQQILGQGPKLLIQFQNNGVVDDSQLPKDRFSAERLKGVDSTLKIQPAKLEDSAVYLCASSLVWGSREAFFGQGTRLTVV.